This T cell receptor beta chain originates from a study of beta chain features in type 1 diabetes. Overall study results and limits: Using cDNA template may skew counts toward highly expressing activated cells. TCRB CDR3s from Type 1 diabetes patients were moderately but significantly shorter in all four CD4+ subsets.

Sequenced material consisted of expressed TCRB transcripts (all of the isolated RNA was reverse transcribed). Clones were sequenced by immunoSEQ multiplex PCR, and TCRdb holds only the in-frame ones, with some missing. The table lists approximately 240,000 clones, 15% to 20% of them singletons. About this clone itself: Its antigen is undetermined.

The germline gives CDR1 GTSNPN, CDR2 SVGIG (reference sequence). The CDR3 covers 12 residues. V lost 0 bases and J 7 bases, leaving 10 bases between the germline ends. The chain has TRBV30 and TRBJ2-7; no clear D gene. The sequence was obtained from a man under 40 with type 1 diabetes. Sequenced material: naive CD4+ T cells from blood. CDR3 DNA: TGTGCCTGGAGTGTAAAAGTGGGTGAGCAGTACTTC. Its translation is CAWSVKVGEQYF.